A single sample is the source of the 25 T cell receptor beta chains below, sequenced in a study of CD8+ T cells in alopecia areata. cDNA prepared by RNA extraction and subsequent reverse transcription served as the template for sequencing. Sequencing was performed with immunoSEQ multiplex PCR; in TCRdb, only in-frame clones are kept and a portion is missing. This sample has over 250,000 clones, each found more than once. Combined cutaneous lymph node cells underwent sorting by CD4, CD8alpha, NKG2D, NKG2ACE and additional markers. Material for sequencing was CD4+ T cells sorted from a lymph node. The receptors originated from a C3H/HeJ mouse with alopecia areata. MHC haplotype here: H2-k.

A few counts support this clone. Germline and genes here are mouse. Read sequence stops 4 residues before the CDR3 end, and the germline J gene provides the missing end. The chain carries TRBV2 and TRBJ2-5; 10 positions agree with TRBD2. The CDR3 is 15 residues long. From germline, CDR1 is LGHNA and CDR2 YSYQKL. Here the CDR3 reads CASSQSGGAGDTQYF. The sequenced CDR3 bases are TGTGCCAGCAGCCAATCTGGGGGGGCGGGAGAC.

This clone was seen a few times. Germline and genes here are mouse. The DNA ends 4 residues before the CDR3 does, and the rest of the CDR3 is filled in from the germline J gene. The chain is built from TRBV13-1 and TRBJ2-5; 7 positions match TRBD1. This CDR3 is built from 12 residues. The germline V gene encodes CDR1 NSHNY and CDR2 SYGAGN. CDR3 residues: CATAGTEDTQYF. CDR3 DNA, as far as it was read: TGTGCCACTGCGGGGACAGAAGAC.

With respect to this clone: Genes here carry mouse names. The sequence runs out 4 residues before the end of the CDR3; the remainder is reconstructed from the germline J gene. The rearrangement joins TRBV13-3 to TRBJ1-4; 9 nucleotides agree with TRBD1. CDR3 size: 14 residues. Germline lookup yields CDR1 NNHDY and CDR2 SYVADS. The covered CDR3 bases are TGTGCCAGCAGTGAGGACAGGGGTTCCGAA. Translating it yields CASSEDRGSE. The whole CDR3 sequence is CASSEDRGSERLFF. Supplemented by reference TRBV13-3 and TRBJ1-4, the full variable domain reads EAAVTQSPRSKVAVTGGKVTLSCHQTNNHDYMYWYRQDTGHGLRLIHYSYVADSTEKGDIPDGYKASRPSQENFSLILELASLSQTAVYFCASSEDRGSERLFFGHGTKLSVL.

Note on this clone: Gene names and germline match the mouse. The same CDR3 also results from other DNA sequences found in this sample. The CDR3 loop reads CTCRGDSYAEQFF. CDR3 DNA (partial): TGCACCTGCAGAGGGGACAGCTATGCT. The chain carries TRBV1 and TRBJ2-1; 7 nucleotides line up with TRBD1. The read ends 4 residues before the CDR3 terminus; that terminus is restored from the germline J gene. J gave up 3 bases and V 6 bases, and 2 bases lay outside the gene matches. The CDR3 sequence is 13 residues long. Germline CDR1 is NSQYPW and CDR2 is LRSPGD (reference sequence).

There are a few counts of this clone. Genes and germline come from the mouse. This chain's CDR3 is CAWSLRWGENTLYF. The covered CDR3 bases are TGTGCCTGGAGTCTCCGCTGGGGGGAAAAC. This chain links TRBV31 with TRBJ2-4; 8 bases are shared with TRBD2. With the read ending 4 residues before the CDR3 end, the germline J gene is used to fill in that end. This CDR3 spans 14 amino acids. CDR1 and CDR2 (germline): GKSSPN, SITVG.

Concerning this clone: Gene names are the mouse ones. Incomplete CDR3 DNA: TGTGCCAGCAGTGGACAGGGGGCTGGATCGCCC. Encoded protein: CASSGQGAGSP. The full CDR3 protein is CASSGQGAGSPLYF. The rearrangement uses TRBV13-3 and TRBJ1-6, with 10 bases aligning to TRBD1. Coverage ceases 3 residues before the CDR3 finishes, and the germline J gene fills in the end. TRBJ1-6 is an ORF; its function is uncertain. Germline-derived CDR1 and CDR2 are NNHDY and SYVADS. The CDR3 sequence is 14 residues long. V lost 3 bases and J lost 10; bases outside the gene matches: 4.

This clone appeared a few times. Any gene name here is a mouse gene name. The read finishes 4 residues shy of the CDR3 end, and the germline J gene is used to complete it. J is TRBJ2-3 and V is TRBV1, with D possibly being TRBD1 (5 bases). The CDR3 spans 16 residues. The V end was cut by 0 bases, the J end by 0 bases, with 10 bases between. Germline-derived CDR1 and CDR2 are NSQYPW and LRSPGD (reference sequence). The CDR3 DNA, read in part, is TGCACCTGCAGTGCAGATGCCAGGGCTAGTGCAGAA. Protein sequence: CTCSADARASAE. The whole CDR3 is CTCSADARASAETLYF.

Comments on this clone: Mouse germline and gene names are used. The CDR3 protein is CTCSAVTGGPAGQLYF. CDR3 DNA, as far as it was read: TGCACCTGCAGTGCAGTCACTGGGGGGCCGGCCGGG. The V and J genes are TRBV1 and TRBJ2-2, with 9 nucleotides matching TRBD2. The read halts 4 residues ahead of the CDR3 end, with the missing end drawn from the germline J gene. Germline CDR1 and CDR2: NSQYPW and LRSPGD (reference sequence). The CDR3 contains 16 residues. V was clipped by 1 base and J by 6 bases; unmatched bases: 6. Supplemented by reference TRBV1 and TRBJ2-2, the full variable domain reads VTLLEQNPRWRLVPRGQAVNLRCILKNSQYPWMSWYQQDLQKQLQWLFTLRSPGDKEVKSLPGADYLATRVTDTELRLQVANMSQGRTLYCTCSAVTGGPAGQLYFGEGSKLTVL.

This clone appeared a few times. Gene names follow the mouse nomenclature. The read falls 4 residues short of the CDR3 end, and the missing part is taken from the germline J gene. The rearrangement uses TRBV5 and TRBJ1-1; tentatively, D is TRBD1 (6 bases). The CDR3 has 15 residues. Between the trimmed V and J ends, which lost 0 bases and 3 bases, there was a span of 11 bases. CDR1 and CDR2 (germline): LGHNA, YNLKQL (reference sequence). The sequenced part of the CDR3 DNA is TGTGCCAGCAGCCAAGACGGGGAGGGGGACACA. Translating it yields CASSQDGEGDT. The CDR3 in its entirety is CASSQDGEGDTEVFF.

This clone was counted a few times. Gene names are the mouse ones. The read halts 4 residues ahead of the CDR3 end, with the missing end drawn from the germline J gene. The V call is TRBV5, the J call TRBJ2-1, with D possibly TRBD1 on 6 matching bases. The germline CDR1 and CDR2 sequences are LGHNA and YNLKQL (reference sequence). V was clipped by 0 bases and J by 2 bases, with 11 bases between them. The CDR3 has 16 amino acids. The CDR3 DNA, read in part, is TGTGCCAGCAGCCAAGAAAACGGACAGTACTATGCT. This sequence encodes CASSQENGQYYA. The full CDR3 protein reads CASSQENGQYYAEQFF.

This clone was observed at least ten times. Gene and germline names: mouse. The read finishes 4 residues shy of the CDR3 end, and the germline J gene is used to complete it. V and J are TRBV29 and TRBJ2-5; D not certain. CDR1 MSHET and CDR2 SYDVDS come from the germline V gene. The CDR3 runs to 12 residues. V gave up 3 bases and J gave up 3 bases, with 4 bases separating them. CDR3 bases read: TGTGCTAGCAGTTTCCAGCAAGAC. Translated: CASSFQQD. The full-length CDR3 reads as CASSFQQDTQYF.

This clone was found a few times. The germline and genes are mouse ones. The sequenced fragment ends 4 residues before the CDR3 boundary, so the rest is inferred from the germline J gene. Within the sample, other DNA sequences also encode this same CDR3. The chain combines TRBV19 with TRBJ1-1, with D perhaps TRBD1 (6 bases). The CDR3 has 12 amino acids. V shed 6 bases and J shed 1 base, with 7 bases lying between them. Germline V gene sequence: CDR1 FNHDT, CDR2 SITEND (reference sequence). Partial CDR3 DNA: TGTGCCAGCAAGACAGGAAACACA. It translates to CASKTGNT. The entire CDR3 sequence reads CASKTGNTEVFF.

This clone has only a few counts. Mouse germline and gene names are used. The read finishes 4 residues shy of the CDR3 end, and the germline J gene is used to complete it. This sample includes further DNA sequences coding for the same CDR3. The chain carries TRBV13-3 and TRBJ2-3; 12 positions match TRBD2. The CDR3 consists of 15 residues. The germline CDR1 and CDR2 sequences are NNHDY and SYVADS. V lost 5 bases, J lost 3 bases, and 4 bases stayed unmatched. Partial CDR3 DNA: TGTGCCAGCAGCCGTGACTGGGGGGGCGCAGAA. It specifies CASSRDWGGAE. The whole CDR3 sequence reads CASSRDWGGAETLYF.

Concerning this clone: Gene names refer to mouse genes. The CDR3 extends 4 residues past the end of the read, so its final part is completed from the germline J gene. The chain is built from TRBV19 and TRBJ1-1, with D perhaps TRBD1 (6 bases). This CDR3 is built from 14 residues. V lost 4 bases, J lost 1 base, and 11 bases lay in between. Germline lookup yields CDR1 FNHDT and CDR2 SITEND (reference sequence). CDR3 amino acids: CASSLDRLNTEVFF. The CDR3 bases that were read are TGTGCCAGCAGTCTGGACAGACTAAACACA. Full variable domain (rest looked up from reference TRBV19 and TRBJ1-1): GGIITQTPKFLIGQEGQKLTLKCQQNFNHDTMYWYRQDSGKGLRLIYYSITENDLQKGDLSEGYDASREKKSSFSLTVTSAQKNEMAVFLCASSLDRLNTEVFFGKGTRLTVV.

This clone was observed a handful of times. Gene and germline names: mouse. The CDR3 protein is CAWKPGGYEQYF. The covered CDR3 bases are TGTGCCTGGAAACCTGGGGGCTAT. This sequence joins TRBV31 and TRBJ2-7; 7 bases are shared with TRBD2. The CDR3 extends 4 residues past the end of the read, so its final part is completed from the germline J gene. Germline V lookup: CDR1 GKSSPN, CDR2 SITVG. CDR3 length: 12 amino acids. V lost 4 bases and J lost 3; bases outside the gene matches: 3.

With regard to this clone: Genes here carry mouse names. The sequenced CDR3 bases are TGTGCCAGCAGTTCCGGGACAGATGCT. Its translation: CASSSGTDA. The full CDR3 is CASSSGTDAEQFF. This sequence joins TRBV13-3 and TRBJ2-1, with TRBD1 matching over 7 bases. Read coverage stops 4 residues before the CDR3 terminus; the germline J gene supplies the remainder. Trimming removed 4 bases from V and 5 bases from J; junction bases left unmatched: 3. Germline lookup yields CDR1 NNHDY and CDR2 SYVADS. The CDR3 is 13 amino acids.

As regards this clone: All gene names here are mouse names. From the germline J gene comes the end of the CDR3, since the read stops 4 residues before it. The same CDR3 can be traced to other DNA sequences in this sample. V is TRBV19 and J is TRBJ1-2; D possibly corresponds to TRBD1 (6 bases). V was clipped by 0 bases and J by 1 base, with 7 bases between them. Germline V gene data show CDR1 as FNHDT and CDR2 as SITEND (reference sequence). This CDR3 region has 14 residues. The CDR3 protein is CASSIAQGNSDYTF. Partial CDR3 DNA: TGTGCCAGCAGTATAGCACAGGGAAACTCC.

This clone was observed a few times. Gene names denote mouse genes. The sequence runs out 4 residues before the end of the CDR3; the remainder is reconstructed from the germline J gene. The chain uses TRBV14 and TRBJ2-5; TRBD1 matches at 8 bases. CDR1 is SGHDT and CDR2 is FRDEAV in the germline V gene. The CDR3 runs 15 residues. J gave up 1 base and V 2 bases, and 3 bases lay outside the gene matches. Partial CDR3 DNA: TGTGCCAGCAGTTTTTCAGGGGGCGACCAAGAC. It yields the protein CASSFSGGDQD. The full-length CDR3 reads as CASSFSGGDQDTQYF.

Points on this clone: Germline and genes here are mouse. Read coverage stops 4 residues before the CDR3 terminus; the germline J gene supplies the remainder. The same CDR3 arises from other DNA sequences in this sample as well. The chain uses TRBV31 and TRBJ2-2; 9 positions match TRBD1. Trimming took 1 base from V and 2 from J; bases not matched to a gene: 2. There are 15 residues in the CDR3. Germline V lookup: CDR1 GKSSPN, CDR2 SITVG. CDR3 amino acids: CAWSPGQGNTGQLYF. The covered CDR3 bases are TGTGCCTGGAGTCCCGGACAGGGGAACACCGGG.

This clone was recorded at least ten times. The gene symbols are mouse symbols. CDR3 amino acids: CASRLDRGQDTQYF. The sequenced CDR3 bases are TGTGCTAGCAGACTCGACAGGGGGCAAGAC. The chain carries TRBV17 and TRBJ2-5; 9 bases map to TRBD1. The read terminates 4 residues ahead of where the CDR3 ends, so the germline J gene completes it. CDR3 length equals 14 residues. The ends lost 6 bases at V and 3 bases at J; junction bases unmatched: 4. Germline lookup yields CDR1 MNHDT and CDR2 YYDKIL.

This clone was seen at least ten times. Germline and genes here are mouse. Partial CDR3 DNA: TGTGCCAGGGACTGGGTCAACACCGGG. Amino acids: CARDWVNTG. The complete CDR3 reads CARDWVNTGQLYF. The rearrangement links TRBV31 to TRBJ2-2; 9 nucleotides agree with TRBD2. The read ends 4 residues shy of where the CDR3 ends; the end is completed using the germline J gene. CDR3 length: 13 residues. Germline lookup yields CDR1 GKSSPN and CDR2 SITVG. V dropped 8 bases and J dropped 2; count of bases not matched to a gene: 3. The full variable domain, rest sourced from reference TRBV31 and TRBJ2-2, is AQTIHQWPVAEIKAVGSPLSLGCTIKGKSSPNLYWYWQATGGTLQQLFYSITVGQVESVVQLNLSASRPKDDQFILSTEKLLLSHSGFYLCARDWVNTGQLYFGEGSKLTVL.

Remarks on this clone: Gene names follow the mouse nomenclature. The read is 4 residues too short to cover the CDR3 end, so that end is filled in from the germline J gene. The rearrangement links TRBV13-1 to TRBJ1-1; D is perhaps TRBD1 (5 bases). The germline V gene has CDR1 NSHNY and CDR2 SYGAGN. V lost 6 bases and J lost 4, with 16 bases in between. This CDR3 is built from 14 residues. Partial CDR3 DNA: TGTGCCAGCACCCTCGCAGCGGGGGGCACA. It specifies CASTLAAGGT. The CDR3 in full is CASTLAAGGTEVFF.

This clone was seen more than once but under ten times. Mouse germline and gene names are used. The CDR3 end lies 3 residues beyond the end of the read and is filled in from the germline J gene. V is TRBV19 and J is TRBJ1-6, with 7 bases fitting TRBD1. TRBJ1-6 is an open reading frame whose function is uncertain. Unmatched junction bases numbered 4, after V lost 8 bases and J lost 5 bases. The CDR3 extends over 13 amino acids. Looked up from germline, CDR1 is FNHDT and CDR2 is SITEND (reference sequence). CDR3 in amino acids: CARATGHNSPLYF. The CDR3 bases that were read are TGTGCCAGAGCGACAGGGCATAATTCGCCC.

A few counts support this clone. The germline and genes are mouse ones. The read is 4 residues too short to cover the CDR3 end, so that end is filled in from the germline J gene. The chain is built from TRBV1 and TRBJ2-2; 7 bases fit TRBD1. This CDR3 contains 16 residues. Germline values: CDR1 NSQYPW, CDR2 LRSPGD (reference sequence). Trimming took 3 bases from V and 0 from J; bases not matched to a gene: 4. The CDR3 sequence is CTCSAHGTANTGQLYF. The sequenced CDR3 bases are TGCACCTGCAGTGCTCACGGGACAGCAAACACCGGG. The complete variable domain, with remaining parts taken from reference TRBV1 and TRBJ2-2, reads VTLLEQNPRWRLVPRGQAVNLRCILKNSQYPWMSWYQQDLQKQLQWLFTLRSPGDKEVKSLPGADYLATRVTDTELRLQVANMSQGRTLYCTCSAHGTANTGQLYFGEGSKLTVL.

On this clone: Gene names follow the mouse nomenclature. Sequencing ends 4 residues short of the CDR3 end; the germline J gene provides the rest. The chain joins TRBV5 to TRBJ2-1; 12 bases line up with TRBD2. J lost 6 bases, V lost 0 bases, and 6 bases had no gene match. This CDR3 region has 17 residues. Germline V lookup: CDR1 LGHNA, CDR2 YNLKQL (reference sequence). This CDR3 reads CASSQERTGGGLAEQFF. The CDR3 DNA, read in part, is TGTGCCAGCAGCCAAGAAAGGACTGGGGGGGGTCTTGCT.